Listed here is a single T cell receptor (beta chain). Its matching antigen is unknown. This sample stems from a study of hypomethylating agent response in myelodysplastic syndrome. Turning to the study itself: Patients received azacitidine (about 70% of the 11) or decitabine (3 of 11). Of 11 patients, about 5 carried TET2, the most frequent mutation. Whole-study results and caveats: Whether shared GLIPH2 clusters recognize novel MDS antigens was not confirmed.

Here immunoSEQ multiplex PCR was the method, and the copy in TCRdb shows in-frame clones only, minus some. The sample carries 5,500 to 6,500 clones, approximately 78% recorded once. Per germline, CDR1 LGHNA and CDR2 YNFKEQ. The ends were cut back, 0 bases at V and 8 bases at J, with 13 bases in the middle. There are 15 residues in the CDR3. The rearrangement uses TRBV4-2 and TRBJ1-4; weak D call: TRBD1 (5 bases). The sample in question was bone marrow, obtained before or after starting hypomethylating agent treatment for myelodysplastic syndrome (not recorded which). The TCR comes from a human donor with myelodysplastic syndrome. The CDR3 DNA reads as TGTGCCAGCAGCCAAGATACCGGGACTTTGGAAAAACTGTTTTTT. Translation gives CASSQDTGTLEKLFF.